Presented here are 15 T cell receptor beta chains from one specimen sequenced in a study of patients and donors after allogeneic stem cell transplantation. TCRdb reprocessed the RT-PCR reads with MiXCR, giving one entry per CDR3 protein. Altogether roughly 880,000 distinct CDR3 sequences are present, over 15% being singletons, with the ten largest covering 5% to 6.5%. Sequenced input: blood, either unsorted or a sorted T cell fraction (not recorded which). All receptors come from a human donor who was either an allogeneic HSCT recipient or a stem cell or donor lymphocyte infusion donor (not recorded which). It is not recorded whose cells these are; they may come from a transplant donor.

This clonotype has just a few counts. The V gene is TRBV29-1, the J gene TRBJ2-5; 9 bases are shared with TRBD1. CDR3 size: 11 residues. V lost 7 bases to trimming and J lost 5 bases; unmatched junction nucleotides: 2. Germline V gives CDR1 SQVTM, CDR2 ANQGSEA. CDR3 sequence reads: CSADRGETQYF. The CDR3 bases are TGCAGCGCAGACAGGGGGGAGACCCAGTACTTC. Full variable domain (outside the CDR3, taken from reference TRBV29-1 and TRBJ2-5): SAVISQKPSRDICQRGTSLTIQCQVDSQVTMMFWYRQQPGQSLTLIATANQGSEATYESGFVIDKFPISRPNLTFSTLTVSNMSPEDSSIYLCSADRGETQYFGPGTRLLVL.

This clonotype was picked up a small number of times. In DNA form, the CDR3 reads TGTGCCAGCAGCTTAATCCGCGGACTAGTCACGGATACGCAGTATTTT. Translation gives CASSLIRGLVTDTQYF. The rearrangement links TRBV11-3 to TRBJ2-3; 7 bases are a match to TRBD2. V lost 2 bases, J lost 6 bases, and 11 bases stayed unmatched. CDR1 SGHNT and CDR2 YENEEA come from the germline V gene. The CDR3 extends over 16 amino acids.

The chain combines TRBV20-1 with TRBJ2-1, with D unclear. This CDR3 region has 14 residues. Germline CDR1 and CDR2: DFQATT and SNEGSKA (reference sequence). Trimming took off 4 bases at V and 5 bases at J, with 15 bases between the two ends. The CDR3 DNA reads as TGCAGTGCTAAGGGCTTAGGGCGCCACAATGAGCAGTTCTTC. It yields the protein CSAKGLGRHNEQFF.

The chain couples TRBV12-3 or TRBV12-4 to TRBJ2-5; unclear D gene. This CDR3 has 12 amino acids. Trimming shortened V by 5 bases and J by 8 bases, and 12 bases separated the two germline ends. The CDR3 coding sequence is TGTGCCAGCAGTGGTCCCAAGAGAACCCAGTACTTC. Protein sequence: CASSGPKRTQYF.

The genes are TRBV5-1 and TRBJ2-1; no definite D call. Between the trimmed V and J ends, which lost 4 bases and 5 bases, there was a span of 13 bases. The CDR3 runs to 14 residues. Per germline, CDR1 SGHRS and CDR2 YFSETQ. The CDR3 coding sequence is TGCGCCAGCAGCCCCCGGACGCCCGACAATGAGCAGTTCTTC. Translated: CASSPRTPDNEQFF.

This clonotype was counted between two and nine times. This chain joins TRBV5-5 and TRBJ1-2, with 9 nucleotides matching TRBD1. J gave up 3 bases and V 0 bases, and 3 bases lay outside the gene matches. This CDR3 is built from 15 residues. Germline V CDR1 and CDR2: SGHKS, YYEKEE (reference sequence). CDR3 nucleotides: TGTGCCAGCAGCTTGGAGTGGACAGGGGACTATGGCTACACCTTC. Its protein product is CASSLEWTGDYGYTF.

V is TRBV6-2 or TRBV6-3 and J is TRBJ1-5, with TRBD1 as a possible D gene (6 bases). The CDR3 runs 19 residues. Per germline, CDR1 MNHEY and CDR2 SVGEGT. Trimming removed 2 bases from V and 1 base from J, with 21 bases in between. This CDR3 is CASSYTPGRGGASNQPQHF. The CDR3 nucleotides read TGTGCCAGCAGTTACACCCCCGGCCGAGGGGGAGCGAGCAATCAGCCCCAGCATTTT.

This clonotype has just a few counts. The J gene is TRBJ1-4, the V gene TRBV10-3; D call uncertain. There are 14 residues in the CDR3. V was clipped by 1 base and J by 8 bases, with 11 bases between them. Germline CDR1 is ENHRY and CDR2 is SYGVKD. The CDR3 sequence is CAISEWEEREKLFF. CDR3 coding DNA: TGTGCCATCAGTGAGTGGGAGGAGAGAGAAAAACTGTTTTTT.

In this sample, this clonotype turned up a few times. The V call is TRBV25-1, the J call TRBJ1-5; 9 bases map to TRBD1. The CDR3 consists of 17 residues. Germline V gives CDR1 MGHDK, CDR2 SYGVNS. Trimming removed 1 base from V and 0 bases from J; junction bases left unmatched: 4. The CDR3 region is CASSESGTGYSNQPQHF. In DNA form, the CDR3 reads TGTGCCAGCAGTGAATCCGGGACAGGGTATAGCAATCAGCCCCAGCATTTT. Based on the CDR3 plus reference TRBV25-1 and TRBJ1-5, the full variable domain is EADIYQTPRYLVIGTGKKITLECSQTMGHDKMYWYQQDPGMELHLIHYSYGVNSTEKGDLSSESTVSRIRTEHFPLTLESARPSHTSQYLCASSESGTGYSNQPQHFGDGTRLSIL.

Remarks on this clonotype: This may arise from a read error, as a much more abundant clone is one base away. The chain couples TRBV25-1 to TRBJ1-2, with a tentative D call TRBD1 (6 bases). The germline gives CDR1 MGHDK, CDR2 SYGVNS. V lost 6 bases and J lost 0, with 11 bases in between. CDR3 length equals 14 residues. CDR3 coding DNA: TGTGCCAGCAGCGGGACATCTACTAACTATGGCTACACCTTC. It specifies CASSGTSTNYGYTF.

The chain is built from TRBV12-3 or TRBV12-4 and TRBJ2-1, with D perhaps being TRBD1 or TRBD2 (5 bases each). The CDR3 has 13 amino acids. Trimming stripped 7 bases from V and 4 bases from J, with 11 bases between. CDR3 nucleotide sequence: TGTGCCAGCAACGAGTGGGGGTACAATGAGCAGTTCTTC. It encodes CASNEWGYNEQFF.

This clonotype was seen ten or more times. This chain uses TRBV27 with TRBJ2-1, with 10 bases aligning to TRBD2. The CDR3 length is 13 residues. Germline CDR1 reads MNHEY; CDR2 reads SMNVEV (reference sequence). Losses at the gene ends were 8 bases for V and 4 bases for J; bases not matched to a gene: 2. The chain's CDR3 is CASGLAVYNEQFF. The CDR3 DNA reads TGTGCCAGCGGACTAGCGGTTTACAATGAGCAGTTCTTC.

This clonotype has a handful of counts. This chain joins TRBV12-3 or TRBV12-4 and TRBJ2-7; 8 bases are a match to TRBD1. After removal of 5 bases from V and 11 bases from J, the junction contained 8 bases not matched to a gene. The CDR3 is 12 amino acids. The CDR3 region has the DNA TGTGCCAGCAGTCCTCGGGACAGGAGGAAGTACTTC. This codes for CASSPRDRRKYF.

This clonotype was seen more than once but under ten times. This rearrangement joins TRBV7-3 to TRBJ2-1; 7 nucleotides align to TRBD2. CDR3 length: 12 residues. Per germline, CDR1 SGHTA and CDR2 FQGTGA. J was trimmed by 6 bases and V by 11 bases; bases with no gene match: 7. CDR3 sequence (DNA): TGTGCCTCCGGACTAGGGACCAATGAGCAGTTCTTC. Translating it yields CASGLGTNEQFF.

This clonotype came up a few times. The CDR3 DNA is TGTGCCAGCAGCTTATCAGGGGGCGTCACCTACGAGCAGTACTTC. It yields the protein CASSLSGGVTYEQYF. The chain uses TRBV7-9 and TRBJ2-7, with 8 bases matching TRBD1. Germline V gene sequence: CDR1 SEHNR, CDR2 FQNEAQ (reference sequence). The CDR3 sequence is 15 residues long. Unmatched junction bases numbered 5, after V lost 2 bases and J lost 2 bases.